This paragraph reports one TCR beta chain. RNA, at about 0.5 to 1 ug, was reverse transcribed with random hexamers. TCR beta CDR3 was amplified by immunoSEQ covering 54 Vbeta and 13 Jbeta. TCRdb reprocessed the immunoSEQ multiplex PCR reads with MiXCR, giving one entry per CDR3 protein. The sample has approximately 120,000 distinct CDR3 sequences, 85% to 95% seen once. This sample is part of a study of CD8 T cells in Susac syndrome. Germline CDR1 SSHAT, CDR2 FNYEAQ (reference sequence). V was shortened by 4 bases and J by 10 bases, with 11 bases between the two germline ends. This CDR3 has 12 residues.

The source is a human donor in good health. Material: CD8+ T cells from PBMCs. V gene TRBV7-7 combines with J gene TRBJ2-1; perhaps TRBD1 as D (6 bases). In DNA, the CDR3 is TGTGCCAGCAGCTCGCAGGGGCAAGAGCAGTTCTTC. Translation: CASSSQGQEQFF.